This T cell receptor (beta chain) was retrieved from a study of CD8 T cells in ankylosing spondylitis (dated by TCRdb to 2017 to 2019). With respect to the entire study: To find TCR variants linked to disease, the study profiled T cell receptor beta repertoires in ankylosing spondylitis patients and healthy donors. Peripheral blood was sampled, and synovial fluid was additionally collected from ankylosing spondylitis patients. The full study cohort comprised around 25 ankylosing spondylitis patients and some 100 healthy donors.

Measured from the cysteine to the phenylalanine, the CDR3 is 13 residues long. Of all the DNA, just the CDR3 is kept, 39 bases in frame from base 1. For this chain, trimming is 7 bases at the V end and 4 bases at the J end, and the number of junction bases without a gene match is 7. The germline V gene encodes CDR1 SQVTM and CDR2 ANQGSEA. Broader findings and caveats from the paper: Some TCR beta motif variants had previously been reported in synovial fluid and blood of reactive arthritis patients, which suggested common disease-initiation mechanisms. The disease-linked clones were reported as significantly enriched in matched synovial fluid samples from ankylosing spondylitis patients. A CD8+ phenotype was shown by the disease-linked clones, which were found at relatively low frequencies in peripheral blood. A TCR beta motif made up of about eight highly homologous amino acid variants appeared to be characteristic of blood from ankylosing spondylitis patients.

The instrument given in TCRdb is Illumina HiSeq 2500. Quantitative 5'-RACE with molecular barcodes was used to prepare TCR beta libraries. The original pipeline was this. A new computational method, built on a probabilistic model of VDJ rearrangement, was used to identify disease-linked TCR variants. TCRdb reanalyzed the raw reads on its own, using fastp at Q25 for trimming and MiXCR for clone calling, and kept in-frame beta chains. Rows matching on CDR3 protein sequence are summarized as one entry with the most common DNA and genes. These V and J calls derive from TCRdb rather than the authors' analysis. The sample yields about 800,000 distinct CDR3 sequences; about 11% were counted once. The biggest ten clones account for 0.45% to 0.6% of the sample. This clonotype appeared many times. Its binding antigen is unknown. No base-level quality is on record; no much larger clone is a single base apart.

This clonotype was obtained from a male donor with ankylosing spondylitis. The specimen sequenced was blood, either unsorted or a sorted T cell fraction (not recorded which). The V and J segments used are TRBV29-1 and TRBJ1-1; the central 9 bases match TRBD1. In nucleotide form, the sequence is TGCAGCGCTTTCCGGGACAGGGTCACTGAAGCTTTCTTT. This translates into CSAFRDRVTEAFF.